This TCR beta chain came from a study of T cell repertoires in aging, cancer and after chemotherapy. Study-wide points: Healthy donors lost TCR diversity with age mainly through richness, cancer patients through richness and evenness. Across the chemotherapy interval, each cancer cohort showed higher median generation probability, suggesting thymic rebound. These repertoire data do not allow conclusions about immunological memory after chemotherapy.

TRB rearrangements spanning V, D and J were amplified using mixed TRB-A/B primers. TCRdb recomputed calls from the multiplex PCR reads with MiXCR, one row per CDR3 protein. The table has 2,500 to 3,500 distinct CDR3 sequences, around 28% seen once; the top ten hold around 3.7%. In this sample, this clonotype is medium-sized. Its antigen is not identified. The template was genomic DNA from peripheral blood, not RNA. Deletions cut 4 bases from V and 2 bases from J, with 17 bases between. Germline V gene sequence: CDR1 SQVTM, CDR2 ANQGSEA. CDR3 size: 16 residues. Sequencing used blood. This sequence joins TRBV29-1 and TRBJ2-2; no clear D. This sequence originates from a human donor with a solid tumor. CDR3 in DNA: TGCAGCGTTGCTGGGCGACCCGGGTTAAACACCGGGGAGCTGTTTTTT. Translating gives CSVAGRPGLNTGELFF.